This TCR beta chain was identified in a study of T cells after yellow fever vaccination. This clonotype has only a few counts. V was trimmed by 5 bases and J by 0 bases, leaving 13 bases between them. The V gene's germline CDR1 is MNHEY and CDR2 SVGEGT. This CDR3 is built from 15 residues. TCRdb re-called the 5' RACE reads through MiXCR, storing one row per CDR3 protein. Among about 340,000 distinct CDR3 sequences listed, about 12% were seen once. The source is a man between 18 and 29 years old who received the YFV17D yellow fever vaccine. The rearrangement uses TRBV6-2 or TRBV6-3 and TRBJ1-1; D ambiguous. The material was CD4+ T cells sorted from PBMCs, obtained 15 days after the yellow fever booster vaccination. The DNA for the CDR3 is TGTGCCAGCAGTGCCGGACTGTGGCTGAACACTGAAGCTTTCTTT. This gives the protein CASSAGLWLNTEAFF.